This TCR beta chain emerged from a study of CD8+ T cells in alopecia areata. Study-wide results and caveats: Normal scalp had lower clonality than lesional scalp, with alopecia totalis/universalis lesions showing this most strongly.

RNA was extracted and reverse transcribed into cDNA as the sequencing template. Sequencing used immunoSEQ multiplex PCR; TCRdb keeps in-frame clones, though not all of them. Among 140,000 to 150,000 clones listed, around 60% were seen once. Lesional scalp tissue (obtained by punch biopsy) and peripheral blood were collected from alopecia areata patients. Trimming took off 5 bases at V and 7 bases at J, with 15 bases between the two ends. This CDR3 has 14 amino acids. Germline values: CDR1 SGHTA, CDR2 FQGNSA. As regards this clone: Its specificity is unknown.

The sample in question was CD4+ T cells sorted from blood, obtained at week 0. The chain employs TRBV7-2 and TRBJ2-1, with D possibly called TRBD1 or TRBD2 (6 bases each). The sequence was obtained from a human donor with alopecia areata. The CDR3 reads CASSQVGGYNEQFF. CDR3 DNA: TGTGCCAGCAGCCAAGTGGGGGGCTATAATGAGCAGTTCTTC.